What follows are 8 T cell receptor beta chains derived from one specimen sequenced in a study of technical replicates of blood from a handful of donors. TCRdb's table, derived via immunoSEQ multiplex PCR, lists solely in-frame clones and lacks some. The table includes tens of thousands of clones, 94% detected once. Sample: T cells isolated from PBMCs. These receptors were collected from a human donor in good health.

CDR3 amino acids: CASSQSGTPSSYEQYF. CDR3 DNA: TGTGCCAGCAGCCAGAGCGGGACACCGAGCTCCTACGAGCAGTACTTC. V is TRBV7-2 and J is TRBJ2-7; possible D gene TRBD2, 7 bases. Trimming removed 5 bases from V and 0 bases from J, with 17 bases in between. Germline-derived CDR1 and CDR2 are SGHTA and FQGNSA. The CDR3 sequence is 16 residues long. The variable domain in full, with the rest retrieved from reference TRBV7-2 and TRBJ2-7, is GAGVSQSPSNKVTEKGKDVELRCDPISGHTALYWYRQSLGQGLEFLIYFQGNSAPDKSGLPSDRFSAERTGGSVSTLTIQRTQQEDSAVYLCASSQSGTPSSYEQYFGPGTRLTVT.

The rearrangement links TRBV15 to TRBJ1-5; TRBD1 matches at 7 bases. Germline V gives CDR1 LNHNV, CDR2 YYDKDF (reference sequence). The CDR3 is made up of 19 amino acids. V gave up 0 bases and J gave up 3 bases; unmatched junction bases: 14. The CDR3 DNA reads as TGTGCCACCAGCAGAGATCGTAAGGAGGGGGCTGCTCCCAATCAGCCCCAGCATTTT. This translates into CATSRDRKEGAAPNQPQHF.

The sample holds one count of this clone. V usage is TRBV7-9 and J usage is TRBJ1-5; D remains ambiguous. Germline V gives CDR1 SEHNR, CDR2 FQNEAQ (reference sequence). The ends were cut back, 1 base at V and 4 bases at J, with 8 bases in the middle. The CDR3 sequence is 14 residues long. CDR3 sequence reads: CASSLDAKNQPQHF. Here the CDR3 DNA reads TGTGCCAGCAGCTTAGACGCGAAAAATCAGCCCCAGCATTTT.

The rearrangement joins TRBV2 to TRBJ1-4; a possible D gene is TRBD1 (6 bases). Per germline, CDR1 SNHLY and CDR2 FYNNEI. V was shortened by 6 bases and J by 4 bases, with 15 bases between the two germline ends. The CDR3 totals 15 residues. The CDR3 DNA is TGTGCCAGCAGGGCCCCGGGACAATATAATGAAAAACTGTTTTTT. Translation gives CASRAPGQYNEKLFF.

In DNA form, the CDR3 reads TGTGCCAGCAGCCGACAGGGGGCTACCGGGGAGCTGTTTTTT. Translation: CASSRQGATGELFF. The chain combines TRBV6-5 with TRBJ2-2; 10 nucleotides line up with TRBD1. This CDR3 comprises 14 residues. Per germline, CDR1 MNHEY and CDR2 SVGAGI. The V gene end was trimmed by 6 bases and the J gene end by 5 bases; junction bases not matched to a gene: 3.

The chain recombines TRBV25-1 with TRBJ2-3; TRBD2 might be the D (6 bases). Germline V gene data show CDR1 as MGHDK and CDR2 as SYGVNS. The CDR3 consists of 15 residues. Trimming cost V 3 bases and J 2 bases, with 12 bases left between them. The DNA of the CDR3 is TGTGCCAGCAGTGAGGCTAGCGCCCTCACAGATACGCAGTATTTT. Protein: CASSEASALTDTQYF.

The V gene is TRBV2, the J gene TRBJ1-5; D gene ambiguous. V lost 6 bases and J 0 bases, leaving 6 bases between the germline ends. The CDR3 has 13 amino acids. Germline V gene data show CDR1 as SNHLY and CDR2 as FYNNEI. CDR3 in DNA: TGTGCCAGCAGGCAGGATAGCAATCAGCCCCAGCATTTT. As protein: CASRQDSNQPQHF.

V and J are TRBV10-3 and TRBJ2-6; 7 positions match TRBD2. This CDR3 is 15 amino acids long. Per germline, CDR1 ENHRY and CDR2 SYGVKD. J gave up 0 bases and V 6 bases, and 2 bases lay outside the gene matches. The CDR3 here is CAIRGGFSGANVLTF. The CDR3 DNA reads TGTGCCATCAGGGGGGGGTTCTCTGGGGCCAACGTCCTGACTTTC.